This T cell receptor (beta chain) was captured in a study of follicular helper T cells after annual influenza vaccination. Whole-study findings and limits: Rare clonotypes were missed; only about 9-23% of cells gave TCRB.

The table lists this clone with a count of one. Its antigen is not identified. The V end was cut by 0 bases, the J end by 9 bases, with 15 bases between. The germline gives CDR1 GTSNPN, CDR2 SVGIG (reference sequence). The CDR3 is 14 residues long. Time point meaning: 2014-2015 season, 7 days after vaccination. Excluded were substance abuse, HIV/AIDS, active cancer, immunomodulatory drugs and active illness. Data came from immunoSEQ multiplex PCR; TCRdb stores just in-frame clones and leaves some out. The sample contains 9,300 or so clones, roughly 80% of which appear only once. The genes are TRBV30 and TRBJ1-5; D might be TRBD1 (5 bases). The source of this sequence is an adult who received the influenza vaccine. The specimen comprised CXCR5+ CD38- circulating T follicular helper cells from blood, sampled 7 days after influenza vaccination. Described subset: circulating Tfh, non-naive CD4+CXCR5+PD-1+ (ICOS+CD38+ or ICOS-CD38-). CDR3 sequence: CAWSVGRAVGPQHF. CDR3 nucleotide sequence: TGTGCCTGGAGTGTTGGCAGGGCCGTCGGGCCCCAGCATTTT.